This entry lists 15 T cell receptor beta chains sequenced from one sample in a study of CD8 T cells in Susac syndrome. RNA totalling roughly 0.5 to 1 ug underwent reverse transcription with random hexamers. Via MiXCR, TCRdb re-called the immunoSEQ multiplex PCR reads, giving one row per CDR3 protein. The repertoire consists of approximately 160,000 distinct CDR3 sequences, with approximately 94% occurring once and the leading ten covering more than 0.08%. What was sequenced was CD4+ T cells from PBMCs. The receptors originated from a human donor with multiple sclerosis.

CDR3 nucleotide sequence: TGCAGCGTTGTGGGACAGGGGCACACTGAAGCTTTCTTT. Protein product: CSVVGQGHTEAFF. The V call is TRBV29-1, the J call TRBJ1-1; 10 positions agree with TRBD1. Trimming took 4 bases from V and 3 from J; bases not matched to a gene: 2. Germline values: CDR1 SQVTM, CDR2 ANQGSEA. The CDR3 is 13 residues long.

The genes are TRBV19 and TRBJ1-1, with D possibly matching TRBD1 (5 bases). V was trimmed by 7 bases and J by 7 bases, leaving 22 bases between them. Germline V gene lookup returns CDR1 LNHDA and CDR2 SQIVND (reference sequence). This CDR3 comprises 15 residues. The CDR3 region has the DNA TGTGCCAGTAAACCCAGGACACGCCGAGAACATGAAGCTTTCTTT. It codes for CASKPRTRREHEAFF.

This chain links TRBV20-1 with TRBJ1-2; D is unresolved. The CDR3 has 15 amino acids. The V end lost 6 bases, the J end lost 5 bases, and 22 bases lay between the germline ends. Germline CDR1 is DFQATT and CDR2 is SNEGSKA (reference sequence). CDR3 region: CSAPASANVGYGYTF. The CDR3 bases are TGCAGTGCCCCTGCGAGTGCTAACGTTGGGTATGGCTACACCTTC.

The chain employs TRBV5-4 and TRBJ1-2, with D uncertain. Trimming stripped 4 bases from V and 2 bases from J, with 9 bases between. The CDR3 contains 13 residues. The germline V gene has CDR1 SGHNT and CDR2 YYREEE (reference sequence). DNA of the CDR3: TGTGCCAGCAGCATGGCACAAAACTATGGCTACACCTTC. Its translation: CASSMAQNYGYTF.

Details on this clonotype: One end of the junction does not line up with germline, which may come from a read error. V gene TRBV2 combines with J gene TRBJ2-7; the match to TRBD2 covers 11 bases. The CDR3 extends over 12 amino acids. Germline V gene data show CDR1 as SNHLY and CDR2 as FYNNEI. In nucleotides, the CDR3 is TGTGCCAGCAGTGACTCTAGCGGGAGGCTCTCCTTC. It translates to CASSDSSGRLSF.

The chain combines TRBV9 with TRBJ2-4; D gene unclear. This CDR3 is built from 13 residues. V shed 3 bases and J shed 7 bases, with 11 bases lying between them. The germline gives CDR1 SGDLS, CDR2 YYNGEE. CDR3 nucleotide sequence: TGTGCCAGCAGCGCACCTCCCTCCAACATTCAGTACTTC. It is translated as CASSAPPSNIQYF. Full variable domain (rest looked up from reference TRBV9 and TRBJ2-4): DSGVTQTPKHLITATGQRVTLRCSPRSGDLSVYWYQQSLDQGLQFLIQYYNGEERAKGNILERFSAQQFPDLHSELNLSSLELGDSALYFCASSAPPSNIQYFGAGTRLSVL.

CDR3 in DNA: TGTGCCAGCAGCTCCGTTAGCGGGATAGCCCCCGGGGAGCTGTTTTTT. This codes for CASSSVSGIAPGELFF. The chain combines TRBV7-2 with TRBJ2-2; 8 bases are a match to TRBD2. V shed 4 bases and J 6 bases; nucleotides not matched to a gene: 10. The germline V gene has CDR1 SGHTA and CDR2 FQGNSA. The CDR3 is 16 amino acids. The full variable domain, rest sourced from reference TRBV7-2 and TRBJ2-2, is GAGVSQSPSNKVTEKGKDVELRCDPISGHTALYWYRQSLGQGLEFLIYFQGNSAPDKSGLPSDRFSAERTGGSVSTLTIQRTQQEDSAVYLCASSSVSGIAPGELFFGEGSRLTVL.

The chain joins TRBV12-3 or TRBV12-4 to TRBJ1-1; D might be TRBD1 (5 bases). The CDR3 is made up of 14 amino acids. Between the trimmed V and J ends, which lost 6 bases and 1 base, there was a span of 12 bases. CDR3: CASRLRQGNTEAFF. The CDR3 coding sequence is TGTGCCAGCAGACTACGTCAGGGGAACACTGAAGCTTTCTTT.

The rearrangement links TRBV12-3 or TRBV12-4 to TRBJ2-5; D is unclear. The CDR3 spans 13 residues. V was cut by 5 bases and J by 2 bases, with 9 bases left in between. The CDR3 spells CASSVGSQETQYF. In DNA form, the CDR3 reads TGTGCCAGCAGTGTCGGATCTCAAGAGACCCAGTACTTC.

This chain uses TRBV30 with TRBJ1-1; 9 bases line up with TRBD1. Germline CDR1 is GTSNPN and CDR2 is SVGIG (reference sequence). This CDR3 has 16 amino acids. After removal of 3 bases from V and 1 base from J, the junction contained 9 bases not matched to a gene. The CDR3 loop reads CAWSSLQGATNTEAFF. In DNA, the CDR3 is TGTGCCTGGAGCAGTCTACAGGGGGCGACGAACACTGAAGCTTTCTTT.

CDR3 bases: TGTGCCAGCACCCTACAGGACTCTTTCTATGGCTACACCTTC. This translates into CASTLQDSFYGYTF. The genes are TRBV7-2 and TRBJ1-2, with D possibly being TRBD1 (5 bases). Germline V lookup: CDR1 SGHTA, CDR2 FQGNSA. The CDR3 consists of 14 residues. V gave up 7 bases and J gave up 4 bases, with 16 bases separating them.

The CDR3 protein is CASSFRVSSLNEQFF. As DNA, the CDR3 is TGTGCCAGCAGTTTCAGGGTAAGCTCGTTGAATGAGCAGTTCTTC. The V and J genes are TRBV12-3 or TRBV12-4 and TRBJ2-1, with D possibly TRBD1 on 5 matching bases. Trimming took off 3 bases at V and 7 bases at J, with 16 bases between the two ends. The CDR3 is 15 residues long.

This clonotype was detected only a few times. The chain is built from TRBV4-1 and TRBJ2-1; D remains unclear. Deletions cut 1 base from V and 1 base from J, with 8 bases between. From germline, CDR1 is MGHRA and CDR2 YSYEKL. The CDR3 is 15 amino acids. For the CDR3, the DNA is TGCGCCAGCAGCCAAGTTGGGCTGTCCTACAATGAGCAGTTCTTC. Amino acid sequence: CASSQVGLSYNEQFF.

V gene TRBV5-1 combines with J gene TRBJ1-4; perhaps TRBD1 as D (5 bases). CDR1 is SGHRS, CDR2 YFSETQ, per germline. This CDR3 region has 14 residues. V shed 2 bases and J shed 4 bases, with 9 bases lying between them. This chain's CDR3 is CASSFQGLNEKLFF. The CDR3, as DNA: TGCGCCAGCAGCTTTCAGGGACTTAATGAAAAACTGTTTTTT.

The chain carries TRBV3-1 and TRBJ1-1; 8 positions match TRBD1. V gave up 2 bases and J gave up 4 bases; unmatched junction bases: 3. CDR3 length: 14 amino acids. CDR1 and CDR2 from the germline V gene are LGHDT and YNNKEL (reference sequence). The CDR3 bases are TGTGCCAGCAGCCAATCGGACAGGGTCACTGAAGCTTTCTTT. Translation gives CASSQSDRVTEAFF.